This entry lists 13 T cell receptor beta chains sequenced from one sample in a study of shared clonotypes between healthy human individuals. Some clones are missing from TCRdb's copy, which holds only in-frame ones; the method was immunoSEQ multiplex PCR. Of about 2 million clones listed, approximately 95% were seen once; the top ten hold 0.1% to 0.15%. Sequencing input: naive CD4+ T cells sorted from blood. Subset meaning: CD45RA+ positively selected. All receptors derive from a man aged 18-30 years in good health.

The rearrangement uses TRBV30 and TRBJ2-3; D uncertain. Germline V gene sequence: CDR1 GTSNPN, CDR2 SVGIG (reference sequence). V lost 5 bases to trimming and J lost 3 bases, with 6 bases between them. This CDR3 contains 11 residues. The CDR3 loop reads CAWEYTDTQYF. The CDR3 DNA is TGTGCCTGGGAATATACAGATACGCAGTATTTT.

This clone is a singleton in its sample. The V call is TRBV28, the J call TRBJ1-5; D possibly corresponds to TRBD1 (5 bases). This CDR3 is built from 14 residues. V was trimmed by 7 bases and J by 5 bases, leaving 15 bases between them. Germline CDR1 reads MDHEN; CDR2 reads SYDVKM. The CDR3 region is CASTSLGGDQPQHF. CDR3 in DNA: TGTGCCAGCACCTCCTTGGGGGGGGATCAGCCCCAGCATTTT. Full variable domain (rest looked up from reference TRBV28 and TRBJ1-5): DVKVTQSSRYLVKRTGEKVFLECVQDMDHENMFWYRQDPGLGLRLIYFSYDVKMKEKGDIPEGYSVSREKKERFSLILESASTNQTSMYLCASTSLGGDQPQHFGDGTRLSIL.

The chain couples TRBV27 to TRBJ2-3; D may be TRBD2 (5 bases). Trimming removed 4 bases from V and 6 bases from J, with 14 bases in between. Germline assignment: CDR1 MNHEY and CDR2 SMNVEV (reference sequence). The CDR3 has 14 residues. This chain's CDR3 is CASSWAGKRDTQYF. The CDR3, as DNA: TGTGCCAGCAGTTGGGCCGGGAAAAGGGATACGCAGTATTTT.

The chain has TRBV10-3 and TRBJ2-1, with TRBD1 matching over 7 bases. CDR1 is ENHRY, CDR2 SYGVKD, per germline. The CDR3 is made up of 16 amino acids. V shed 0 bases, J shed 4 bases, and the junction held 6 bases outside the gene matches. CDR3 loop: CAISESWQGVYNEQFF. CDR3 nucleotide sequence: TGTGCCATCAGTGAGTCTTGGCAGGGGGTATACAATGAGCAGTTCTTC.

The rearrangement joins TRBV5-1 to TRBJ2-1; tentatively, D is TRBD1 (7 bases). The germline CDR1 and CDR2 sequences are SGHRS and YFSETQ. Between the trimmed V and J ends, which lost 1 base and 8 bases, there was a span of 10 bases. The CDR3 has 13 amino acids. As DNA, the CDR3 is TGCGCCAGCAGCTTGACAGGGGAGGATGAGCAGTTCTTC. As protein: CASSLTGEDEQFF.

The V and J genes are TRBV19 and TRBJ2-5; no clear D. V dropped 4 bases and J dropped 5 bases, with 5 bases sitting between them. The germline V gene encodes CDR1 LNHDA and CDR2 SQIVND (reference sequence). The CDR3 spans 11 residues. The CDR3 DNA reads TGTGCCAGTAGTAATTGGGAGACCCAGTACTTC. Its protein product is CASSNWETQYF. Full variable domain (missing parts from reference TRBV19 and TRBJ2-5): DGGITQSPKYLFRKEGQNVTLSCEQNLNHDAMYWYRQDPGQGLRLIYYSQIVNDFQKGDIAEGYSVSREKKESFPLTVTSAQKNPTAFYLCASSNWETQYFGPGTRLLVL.

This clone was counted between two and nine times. The CDR3, as DNA: TGTGCCAGTAAGGCCCAGGCGAGCTCCTACGAGCAGTACTTC. Translated, it gives CASKAQASSYEQYF. This chain uses TRBV19 with TRBJ2-7; D gene ambiguous. The CDR3 contains 14 residues. V was shortened by 7 bases and J by 0 bases, with 13 bases between the two germline ends. The germline V gene encodes CDR1 LNHDA and CDR2 SQIVND (reference sequence). Together with reference TRBV19 and TRBJ2-7, the CDR3 gives the full variable domain: DGGITQSPKYLFRKEGQNVTLSCEQNLNHDAMYWYRQDPGQGLRLIYYSQIVNDFQKGDIAEGYSVSREKKESFPLTVTSAQKNPTAFYLCASKAQASSYEQYFGPGTRLTVT.

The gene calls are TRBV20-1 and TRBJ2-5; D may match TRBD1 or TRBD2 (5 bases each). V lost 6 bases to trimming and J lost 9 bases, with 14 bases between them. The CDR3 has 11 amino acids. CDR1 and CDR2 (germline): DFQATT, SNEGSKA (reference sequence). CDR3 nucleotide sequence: TGCAGTGCCCGCCTGGGACCTTCCCAGTACTTC. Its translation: CSARLGPSQYF.

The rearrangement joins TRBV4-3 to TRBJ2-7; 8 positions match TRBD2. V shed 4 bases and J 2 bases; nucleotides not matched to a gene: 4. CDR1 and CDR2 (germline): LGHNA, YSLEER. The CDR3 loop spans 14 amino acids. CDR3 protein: CASSLSGTTYEQYF. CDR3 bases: TGCGCCAGCAGCCTTAGCGGGACCACCTACGAGCAGTACTTC.

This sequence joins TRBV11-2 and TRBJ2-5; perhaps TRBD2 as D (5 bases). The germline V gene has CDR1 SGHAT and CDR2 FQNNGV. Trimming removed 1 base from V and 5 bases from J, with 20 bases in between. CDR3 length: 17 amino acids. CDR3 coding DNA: TGTGCCAGCAGCTTAGGGGTACTAGTCCGCCTCCGTGAGACCCAGTACTTC. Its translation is CASSLGVLVRLRETQYF.

CDR3 loop: CASRSPAGGELFF. Here the CDR3 DNA reads TGTGCCAGCAGGTCACCGGCAGGCGGGGAGCTGTTTTTT. This sequence joins TRBV27 and TRBJ2-2; D gene uncertain. V gave up 6 bases and J gave up 7 bases, with 12 bases separating them. There are 13 residues in the CDR3. The germline gives CDR1 MNHEY, CDR2 SMNVEV (reference sequence).

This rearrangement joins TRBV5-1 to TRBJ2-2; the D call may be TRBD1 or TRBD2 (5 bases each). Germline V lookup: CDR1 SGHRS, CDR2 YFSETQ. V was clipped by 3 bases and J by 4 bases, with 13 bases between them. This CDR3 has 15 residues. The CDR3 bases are TGCGCCAGCAGCTATGAGGGGTTTAGCACCGGGGAGCTGTTTTTT. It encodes CASSYEGFSTGELFF.

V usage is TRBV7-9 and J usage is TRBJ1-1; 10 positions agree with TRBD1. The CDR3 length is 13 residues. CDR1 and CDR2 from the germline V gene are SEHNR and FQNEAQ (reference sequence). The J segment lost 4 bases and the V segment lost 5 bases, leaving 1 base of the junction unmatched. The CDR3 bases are TGTGCCAGCAGCCGGACAGGGGGCACTGAAGCTTTCTTT. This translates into CASSRTGGTEAFF.